This record covers a single T cell receptor beta chain. The antigen is not known. The sample originates from a study of T cell responses to AZD1222 COVID-19 vaccine. Study findings and constraints: Spike-specific TCR depth and breadth grew after two AZD1222 doses. Just a handful of people given AZD1222 tested seropositive at baseline.

The method was immunoSEQ multiplex PCR; TCRdb's version includes in-frame clones alone and lacks a portion of them. The sample carries 150,000 to 200,000 clones, approximately 90% recorded once. Germline CDR1 reads SGDLS; CDR2 reads YYNGEE. The ends lost 2 bases at V and 5 bases at J; junction bases unmatched: 6. The CDR3 loop spans 14 amino acids. V and J are TRBV9 and TRBJ1-2, with 7 bases that match TRBD1. The sequence was obtained from an adult in good health. The sample here was peripheral blood, taken on day 0 of AZD1222 vaccination. This CDR3 reads CASSVSRDRYGYTF. CDR3 nucleotide sequence: TGTGCCAGCAGCGTTTCCCGGGACAGATATGGCTACACCTTC.